The clone carrying this TCR beta chain was picked up many times. This sample was taken from a study of identical twins. The germline V gene encodes CDR1 DFQATT and CDR2 SNEGSKA (reference sequence). J was trimmed by 4 bases and V by 3 bases; bases with no gene match: 5. The CDR3 length is 13 residues. TCRdb analysed the 5' RACE reads with MiXCR anew, one entry per CDR3 protein. The profile covers 640,000 or so distinct CDR3 sequences, with around 6% appearing a single time and 1.5% to 2% taken by the ten largest. V usage is TRBV20-1 and J usage is TRBJ1-1, with 7 bases lining up with TRBD1. The sample comprised naive T cells sorted from blood. This TCR was recovered from a young man in good health. DNA for the CDR3: TGCAGTGCTAGCAAGACAGGGTCCACTGAAGCTTTCTTT. Amino acids: CSASKTGSTEAFF.